The 30 T cell receptor beta chains below come from one sample, sequenced in a study of T-cell memory formation after mild COVID-19. Each CDR3 protein gets one entry after TCRdb re-called the 5' RACE reads with MiXCR. The sample has about 390,000 distinct CDR3 sequences, more than 15% seen once; the top ten hold 20% to 25%. Sequenced material: PBMCs or a T cell subset sorted from them (not recorded which). The receptors come from a man aged 18 to 30 who had mild COVID-19 (a few samples of this study predate the infection). Cell type and time point are not known.

This clonotype was counted a few times. This chain joins TRBV3-1 and TRBJ2-4, with a possible D match to TRBD2 (6 bases). V lost 0 bases and J lost 8, with 14 bases in between. Germline V gene lookup returns CDR1 LGHDT and CDR2 YNNKEL (reference sequence). The CDR3 is 15 amino acids. The CDR3 bases are TGTGCCAGCAGCCAAGATTGGGGGGTATCGGACATTCAGTACTTC. This codes for CASSQDWGVSDIQYF.

Comment on this clonotype: A read error may be the cause here, since a much bigger clone is one base away. The chain carries TRBV3-1 and TRBJ2-3, with unresolved D. Trimming took off 3 bases at V and 8 bases at J, with 6 bases between the two ends. CDR1 is LGHDT, CDR2 YNNKEL, per germline (reference sequence). CDR3 length: 11 residues. This chain's CDR3 is CASSHGRTQYF. Written as DNA, the CDR3 is TGTGCCAGCAGCCACGGACGTACGCAGTATTTT.

This clonotype came up a few times. This chain links TRBV5-6 with TRBJ2-2; D is undetermined. Trimming stripped 4 bases from V and 0 bases from J, with 13 bases between. Germline V gene lookup returns CDR1 SGHDT and CDR2 YYEEEE. The CDR3 extends over 16 amino acids. CDR3 bases: TGTGCCAGCAGCGGCGATCTCACAGCGAACACCGGGGAGCTGTTTTTT. Translated: CASSGDLTANTGELFF.

The table lists this clonotype with a few counts. The genes are TRBV15 and TRBJ1-5; D perhaps matches TRBD1 (5 bases). The germline V and J ends were trimmed by 3 bases and 8 bases, with 17 bases remaining between them. The CDR3 has 15 amino acids. Germline loops: CDR1 LNHNV, CDR2 YYDKDF (reference sequence). In DNA, the CDR3 is TGTGCCACCAGCAGGGCAACAGCGGTGGGGGAGCCCCAGCATTTT. It codes for CATSRATAVGEPQHF.

V and J are TRBV20-1 and TRBJ2-2; TRBD2 aligns across 9 bases. The length of the CDR3 is 16 residues. The V gene's germline CDR1 is DFQATT and CDR2 SNEGSKA (reference sequence). V shed 7 bases, J shed 5 bases, and the junction held 14 bases outside the gene matches. This CDR3 reads CSVPLVARGGTGELFF. DNA of the CDR3: TGCAGTGTTCCCCTCGTAGCGCGGGGGGGAACCGGGGAGCTGTTTTTT.

This chain joins TRBV9 and TRBJ2-3; 11 bases are shared with TRBD1. The CDR3 consists of 17 residues. V shed 0 bases, J shed 4 bases, and the junction held 7 bases outside the gene matches. In germline, CDR1 is SGDLS, CDR2 YYNGEE. CDR3 in DNA: TGTGCCAGCAGCGTAGTTGGGACAGGGGGATTCGCAGATACGCAGTATTTT. Its protein is CASSVVGTGGFADTQYF.

The V gene is TRBV9, the J gene TRBJ2-2; TRBD1 agrees at 8 bases. The CDR3 has 16 amino acids. V gave up 4 bases and J gave up 3 bases; unmatched junction bases: 8. Germline lookup yields CDR1 SGDLS and CDR2 YYNGEE. The DNA of the CDR3 is TGTGCCAGCAGCCCCAGGCAGGGGGCGCACACCGGGGAGCTGTTTTTT. Its protein is CASSPRQGAHTGELFF.

This clonotype appeared a single time. This chain links TRBV6-5 with TRBJ2-5; the D gene could be TRBD1 or TRBD2 (5 bases each). The CDR3 spans 16 residues. The V gene's germline CDR1 is MNHEY and CDR2 SVGAGI. Trimming left V 0 bases short and J 5 bases short, with 16 bases between. The CDR3 reads CASSYSGSGTGETQYF. CDR3 coding DNA: TGTGCCAGCAGTTACTCCGGGTCGGGGACCGGGGAGACCCAGTACTTC.

V usage is TRBV19 and J usage is TRBJ2-2, with 7 bases lining up with TRBD2. V lost 7 bases and J lost 4; bases outside the gene matches: 9. There are 15 residues in the CDR3. CDR1 is LNHDA and CDR2 is SQIVND in the germline V gene (reference sequence). The CDR3 is CASIGLAASTGELFF. The DNA of the CDR3 is TGTGCCAGTATCGGGCTAGCGGCCAGCACCGGGGAGCTGTTTTTT. Supplemented by reference TRBV19 and TRBJ2-2, the full variable domain reads DGGITQSPKYLFRKEGQNVTLSCEQNLNHDAMYWYRQDPGQGLRLIYYSQIVNDFQKGDIAEGYSVSREKKESFPLTVTSAQKNPTAFYLCASIGLAASTGELFFGEGSRLTVL.

In this sample, this clonotype turned up a few times. The genes are TRBV4-1 and TRBJ2-1, with D perhaps being TRBD1 or TRBD2 (5 bases each). The germline V and J ends were trimmed by 4 bases and 0 bases, with 16 bases remaining between them. Germline V gene data show CDR1 as MGHRA and CDR2 as YSYEKL. This CDR3 spans 17 amino acids. The DNA for the CDR3 is TGCGCCAGCAGCCCCCATGAGGCAGGGAGCTCCTACAATGAGCAGTTCTTC. Translating gives CASSPHEAGSSYNEQFF.

The V gene is TRBV5-1, the J gene TRBJ1-1; a possible D gene is TRBD1 (6 bases). The germline V and J ends were trimmed by 1 base and 3 bases, with 13 bases remaining between them. The CDR3 loop spans 15 amino acids. Germline values: CDR1 SGHRS, CDR2 YFSETQ. CDR3 region: CASSLFGGRDTEAFF. In nucleotides, the CDR3 is TGCGCCAGCAGCTTGTTCGGGGGGCGGGACACTGAAGCTTTCTTT. Full variable domain (outside the CDR3, taken from reference TRBV5-1 and TRBJ1-1): KAGVTQTPRYLIKTRGQQVTLSCSPISGHRSVSWYQQTPGQGLQFLFEYFSETQRNKGNFPGRFSGRQFSNSRSEMNVSTLELGDSALYLCASSLFGGRDTEAFFGQGTRLTVV.

This chain connects TRBV11-2 to TRBJ1-1; no clear D gene. V was clipped by 8 bases and J by 5 bases, with 18 bases between them. The CDR3 spans 14 residues. Germline CDR1 reads SGHAT; CDR2 reads FQNNGV. Here the CDR3 DNA reads TGTGCCAGCGTCCTCAAAGGGAGCCGGACTGAAGCTTTCTTT. Its translation: CASVLKGSRTEAFF.

The chain combines TRBV9 with TRBJ2-3; the D gene is possibly TRBD2 (6 bases). Germline CDR1 reads SGDLS; CDR2 reads YYNGEE. Deletions cut 0 bases from V and 5 bases from J, with 19 bases between. The CDR3 loop spans 17 amino acids. The CDR3 DNA sequence: TGTGCCAGCAGCGTAGCTACCGGGGTGCGGGATGGAGATACGCAGTATTTT. Its translation: CASSVATGVRDGDTQYF.

The J gene is TRBJ2-1, the V gene TRBV24-1; D unresolved. V was cut by 5 bases and J by 7 bases, with 11 bases left in between. There are 13 residues in the CDR3. CDR1 is KGHDR, CDR2 SFDVKD, per germline. CDR3 sequence (DNA): TGTGCCACCAGTGTCGGCAGGAAGAATGAGCAGTTCTTC. Translating it yields CATSVGRKNEQFF.

This chain joins TRBV15 and TRBJ2-1, with 8 positions matching TRBD2. The CDR3 is 15 amino acids. J gave up 5 bases and V 0 bases, and 3 bases lay outside the gene matches. Germline CDR1 reads LNHNV; CDR2 reads YYDKDF (reference sequence). The CDR3 coding sequence is TGTGCCACCAGCAGAGAAAGCGGGGGAAACAATGAGCAGTTCTTC. Translating gives CATSRESGGNNEQFF.

This chain connects TRBV6-1 to TRBJ1-5, with D possibly matching TRBD1 (5 bases). V lost 7 bases to trimming and J lost 4 bases, with 17 bases between them. The germline CDR1 and CDR2 sequences are MNHNS and SASEGT. The CDR3 has 15 residues. CDR3 coding DNA: TGTGCCAGCATCCAACAGGATTGGGCAAATCAGCCCCAGCATTTT. Encoded protein: CASIQQDWANQPQHF.

This chain connects TRBV4-1 to TRBJ2-2; D is perhaps TRBD1 (6 bases). CDR1 and CDR2 from the germline V gene are MGHRA and YSYEKL. The CDR3 sequence is 15 residues long. Trimming shortened V by 1 base and J by 4 bases, and 10 bases separated the two germline ends. CDR3 protein: CASSQVRGSTGELFF. CDR3 DNA sequence: TGCGCCAGCAGCCAAGTCAGGGGTTCCACCGGGGAGCTGTTTTTT.

The V gene is TRBV2, the J gene TRBJ1-4; D possibly corresponds to TRBD1 (6 bases). V gave up 6 bases and J gave up 3 bases, with 11 bases separating them. CDR1 and CDR2 (germline): SNHLY, FYNNEI. The CDR3 consists of 14 residues. The CDR3 nucleotides read TGTGCCAGCAGAAACAGGGTATCTAATGAAAAACTGTTTTTT. Protein: CASRNRVSNEKLFF.

This clonotype appeared a few times. The chain uses TRBV19 and TRBJ2-3; D perhaps matches TRBD1 (5 bases). V shed 1 base and J shed 4 bases, with 9 bases lying between them. The CDR3 totals 14 residues. Germline V gives CDR1 LNHDA, CDR2 SQIVND (reference sequence). The CDR3: CASSIVGRADTQYF. CDR3 nucleotides: TGTGCCAGTAGTATAGTAGGCAGGGCAGATACGCAGTATTTT.

This clonotype has a handful of counts. This rearrangement joins TRBV27 to TRBJ2-3; 8 nucleotides line up with TRBD2. The CDR3 extends over 17 amino acids. V was clipped by 5 bases and J by 2 bases; unmatched bases: 12. The germline V gene encodes CDR1 MNHEY and CDR2 SMNVEV (reference sequence). The CDR3 DNA reads as TGTGCCAGCAGTCCCGTCGGGGGGGGCGGGCCCACAGATACGCAGTATTTT. Its translation: CASSPVGGGGPTDTQYF.

The genes are TRBV24-1 and TRBJ2-5; 12 bases are shared with TRBD1. The germline V gene encodes CDR1 KGHDR and CDR2 SFDVKD. J lost 5 bases, V lost 4 bases, and 7 bases had no gene match. This CDR3 comprises 16 residues. The CDR3 region has the DNA TGTGCCACCAGTGAAGGGACAGGGGGCTGGTTGGAGACCCAGTACTTC. Protein sequence: CATSEGTGGWLETQYF.

This chain connects TRBV28 to TRBJ1-2; D perhaps matches TRBD1 (6 bases). This CDR3 region has 15 residues. The germline gives CDR1 MDHEN, CDR2 SYDVKM. V gave up 5 bases and J gave up 2 bases, with 15 bases separating them. CDR3 DNA sequence: TGTGCCAGCAGTCCGGCTCGGACAGCGAACTATGGCTACACCTTC. This translates into CASSPARTANYGYTF.

J is TRBJ1-1 and V is TRBV6-2 or TRBV6-3, with 8 bases matching TRBD1. The CDR3 is 16 residues long. After removal of 4 bases from V and 2 bases from J, the junction contained 9 bases not matched to a gene. Germline V lookup: CDR1 MNHEY, CDR2 SVGEGT. The CDR3 DNA follows: TGTGCCAGCAGTTCACTAGGACAGGGCGGCAACACTGAAGCTTTCTTT. As protein: CASSSLGQGGNTEAFF.

This chain uses TRBV4-3 with TRBJ2-2, with TRBD1 matching 11 bases. The CDR3 sequence is 18 residues long. Germline CDR1 LGHNA, CDR2 YSLEER. Trimming took 2 bases from V and 7 from J; bases not matched to a gene: 12. CDR3 region: CASSQTEIGTGGVGELFF. CDR3 DNA sequence: TGCGCCAGCAGCCAAACAGAAATCGGGACAGGGGGGGTCGGGGAGCTGTTTTTT.

The chain uses TRBV9 and TRBJ2-6; TRBD1 might be the D (6 bases). Germline values: CDR1 SGDLS, CDR2 YYNGEE. The CDR3 runs to 21 residues. Trimming pared 3 bases from V and 0 bases from J, leaving 25 bases between. CDR3 sequence (DNA): TGTGCCAGCAGCGCACCCATCTCCGACGGCAGGGGATACTCTGGGGCCAACGTCCTGACTTTC. It translates to CASSAPISDGRGYSGANVLTF.

The table lists this clonotype with a few counts. The rearrangement uses TRBV7-8 and TRBJ2-1; 8 bases align to TRBD2. The junction had 2 bases not matched to a gene; V was cut back by 3 bases and J by 7 bases. The CDR3 extends over 13 amino acids. CDR1 SGHVS and CDR2 FQNEAQ come from the germline V gene. In nucleotides, the CDR3 is TGTGCCAGCAGCTTCACGGGGGGGAATGAGCAGTTCTTC. Protein sequence: CASSFTGGNEQFF.

V usage is TRBV7-2 and J usage is TRBJ1-2; D is possibly TRBD1 (5 bases). Trimming shortened V by 5 bases and J by 3 bases, and 10 bases separated the two germline ends. The CDR3 spans 13 residues. Germline CDR1 reads SGHTA; CDR2 reads FQGNSA. CDR3 DNA: TGTGCCAGCAGCATGCGGGGGTACTATGGCTACACCTTC. This sequence encodes CASSMRGYYGYTF.

A note on this clonotype: Germline is not matched at one junction end, which may reflect a read error. The chain recombines TRBV12-5 with TRBJ2-6, with a tentative D call TRBD1 (5 bases). The germline CDR1 and CDR2 sequences are LGHNT and FRNRAP. The length of the CDR3 is 18 residues. In DNA form, the CDR3 reads TGTGCTAGTGTTCCCGGGCCCCCATTTTACTCTGGGGCAAACGTCCTGACTTTC. This translates into CASVPGPPFYSGANVLTF.

There are a few counts of this clonotype. This sequence joins TRBV7-2 and TRBJ1-5; D may be TRBD1 (6 bases). V was trimmed by 8 bases and J by 0 bases, leaving 14 bases between them. The CDR3 has 15 residues. Germline CDR1 SGHTA, CDR2 FQGNSA. The CDR3 protein is CASARTGYSNQPQHF. CDR3 bases: TGTGCCAGCGCCCGCACAGGGTATAGCAATCAGCCCCAGCATTTT.

J is TRBJ1-5 and V is TRBV7-6; D is uncertain. This CDR3 region has 16 residues. Germline-derived CDR1 and CDR2 are SGHVS and FNYEAQ. Between the trimmed V and J ends, which lost 1 base and 1 base, there was a span of 11 bases. The CDR3 is CASSLGSPGSNQPQHF. For the CDR3, the DNA is TGTGCCAGCAGCTTAGGCTCCCCTGGGAGCAATCAGCCCCAGCATTTT.